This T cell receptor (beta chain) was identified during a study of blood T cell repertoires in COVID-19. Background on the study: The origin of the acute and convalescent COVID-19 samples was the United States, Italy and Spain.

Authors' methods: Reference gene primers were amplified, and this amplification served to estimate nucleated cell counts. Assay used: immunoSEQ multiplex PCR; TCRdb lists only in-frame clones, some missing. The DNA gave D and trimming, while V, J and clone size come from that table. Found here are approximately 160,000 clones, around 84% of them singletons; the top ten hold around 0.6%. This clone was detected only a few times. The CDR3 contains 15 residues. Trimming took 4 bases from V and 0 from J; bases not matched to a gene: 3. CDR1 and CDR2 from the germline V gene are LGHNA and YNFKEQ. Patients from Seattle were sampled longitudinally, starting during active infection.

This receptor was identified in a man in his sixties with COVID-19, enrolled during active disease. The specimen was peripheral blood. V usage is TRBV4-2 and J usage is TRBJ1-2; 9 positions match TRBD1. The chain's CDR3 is CASSLGTGPNYGYTF. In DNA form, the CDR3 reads TGTGCCAGCAGCCTAGGGACAGGGCCTAACTATGGCTACACCTTC.